The 9 T cell receptor beta chains below were found in one sample sequenced in a study of cytomegalovirus exposure and HLA in healthy donors. PCR was performed using 60 Vbeta and 13 Jbeta primers. Sequencing was performed with immunoSEQ multiplex PCR; in TCRdb, only in-frame clones are kept and a portion is missing. Here the sample spans over 150,000 clones, under 90% being singletons. Source material: PBMCs. The receptor source for this set is a man younger than 40 in good health and CMV-seropositive.

This sequence joins TRBV6-1 and TRBJ2-7; TRBD2 agrees at 14 bases. The germline V gene has CDR1 MNHNS and CDR2 SASEGT. The CDR3 contains 15 residues. V lost 6 bases, J lost 6 bases, and 7 bases stayed unmatched. CDR3 nucleotides: TGTGCCAGCAGCCCCGGGACTAGCGGGAGATTCGAGCAGTACTTC. Its protein product is CASSPGTSGRFEQYF.

The chain employs TRBV7-6 and TRBJ1-4, with TRBD1 matching 9 bases. Trimming removed 5 bases from V and 6 bases from J; junction bases left unmatched: 13. From germline, CDR1 is SGHVS and CDR2 FNYEAQ. The CDR3 extends over 17 amino acids. The CDR3 loop reads CASSPTQGASGYEKLFF. The CDR3 region has the DNA TGTGCCAGCAGCCCAACACAGGGGGCATCGGGGTATGAAAAACTGTTTTTT.

The chain carries TRBV7-3 and TRBJ2-7; maybe TRBD2 (6 bases). CDR3 size: 13 residues. CDR1 and CDR2 from the germline V gene are SGHTA and FQGTGA. V was cut by 6 bases and J by 2 bases, with 11 bases left in between. In DNA form, the CDR3 reads TGTGCCAGCAGTCCGGGAGCGACCTACGAGCAGTACTTC. Translated, it gives CASSPGATYEQYF. Together with reference TRBV7-3 and TRBJ2-7, the CDR3 gives the full variable domain: GAGVSQTPSNKVTEKGKYVELRCDPISGHTALYWYRQSLGQGPEFLIYFQGTGAADDSGLPNDRFFAVRPEGSVSTLKIQRTERGDSAVYLCASSPGATYEQYFGPGTRLTVT.

This clone turned up a few times. The chain combines TRBV7-9 with TRBJ2-1; 9 bases map to TRBD2. This CDR3 has 15 amino acids. With V trimmed by 5 bases and J by 7 bases, 9 bases remained unmatched. The germline V gene encodes CDR1 SEHNR and CDR2 FQNEAQ (reference sequence). Here the CDR3 reads CASSKLAGSLNEQFF. The DNA of the CDR3 is TGTGCCAGCAGCAAACTAGCGGGTTCGCTGAATGAGCAGTTCTTC.

V is TRBV27 and J is TRBJ2-7; 8 bases fit TRBD2. The germline V gene encodes CDR1 MNHEY and CDR2 SMNVEV (reference sequence). The CDR3 consists of 16 residues. After removal of 2 bases from V and 6 bases from J, the junction contained 12 bases not matched to a gene. CDR3 bases: TGTGCCAGCAGTTTAGCCGTGGGACTAGATGTAGGCGAGCAGTACTTC. Translating it yields CASSLAVGLDVGEQYF.

The chain carries TRBV5-4 and TRBJ2-5; 8 bases are shared with TRBD2. Germline CDR1 reads SGHNT; CDR2 reads YYREEE (reference sequence). V trimming: 4 bases; J trimming: 5 bases; junction bases outside the gene matches: 4. The CDR3 contains 13 residues. The CDR3 loop is CASSPGGGETQYF. The CDR3, as DNA: TGTGCCAGCAGCCCGGGAGGGGGGGAGACCCAGTACTTC.

This clone was picked up one time. This chain links TRBV14 with TRBJ1-5; D gene uncertain. The CDR3 contains 15 residues. CDR1 and CDR2 from the germline V gene are SGHDN and FVKESK. With 6 bases removed from V and 1 base from J, the gap between germline ends came to 13 bases. CDR3 nucleotide sequence: TGTGCCAGCAGGCGGGAGCCCTTAAGCAATCAGCCCCAGCATTTT. It translates to CASRREPLSNQPQHF. The whole variable domain, remainder taken from reference TRBV14 and TRBJ1-5, is EAGVTQFPSHSVIEKGQTVTLRCDPISGHDNLYWYRRVMGKEIKFLLHFVKESKQDESGMPNNRFLAERTGGTYSTLKVQPAELEDSGVYFCASRREPLSNQPQHFGDGTRLSIL.

This chain uses TRBV7-9 with TRBJ1-1; TRBD1 might be the D (5 bases). The germline gives CDR1 SEHNR, CDR2 FQNEAQ (reference sequence). This CDR3 has 14 residues. V lost 6 bases to trimming and J lost 3 bases, with 14 bases between them. CDR3 in DNA: TGTGCCAGCAGTCCATCAGGGCGCGACACTGAAGCTTTCTTT. This gives the protein CASSPSGRDTEAFF.

The rearrangement uses TRBV19 and TRBJ2-2; 7 bases align to TRBD1. J was trimmed by 4 bases and V by 2 bases; bases with no gene match: 13. Germline CDR1 is LNHDA and CDR2 is SQIVND (reference sequence). The length of the CDR3 is 18 residues. CDR3 DNA sequence: TGTGCCAGTAGTATAAGGTCCATCGACAGGGTGGCCACCGGGGAGCTGTTTTTT. Its protein product is CASSIRSIDRVATGELFF.